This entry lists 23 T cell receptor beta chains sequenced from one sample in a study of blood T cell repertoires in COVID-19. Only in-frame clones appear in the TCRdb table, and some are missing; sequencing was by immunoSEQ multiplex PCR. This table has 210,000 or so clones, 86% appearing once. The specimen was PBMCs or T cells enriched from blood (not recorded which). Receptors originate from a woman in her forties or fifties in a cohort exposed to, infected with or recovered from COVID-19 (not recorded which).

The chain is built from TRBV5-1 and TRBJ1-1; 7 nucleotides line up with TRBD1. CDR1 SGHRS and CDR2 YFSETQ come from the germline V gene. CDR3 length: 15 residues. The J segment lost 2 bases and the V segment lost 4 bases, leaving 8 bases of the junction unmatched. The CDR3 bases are TGCGCCAGCAGCGAAACCAGGGGGAGCAACACTGAAGCTTTCTTT. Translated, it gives CASSETRGSNTEAFF.

Here the CDR3 DNA reads TGTGCCAGCAGCTTACTAGCGGGGGCGTGGGAGCAGTACTTC. This sequence encodes CASSLLAGAWEQYF. This chain uses TRBV7-8 with TRBJ2-7; 10 bases match TRBD2. The V gene end was trimmed by 2 bases and the J gene end by 7 bases; junction bases not matched to a gene: 5. The germline V gene encodes CDR1 SGHVS and CDR2 FQNEAQ. The CDR3 contains 14 residues.

CDR3 region: CSANRFYEQYF. The CDR3 DNA follows: TGCAGTGCAAACAGGTTCTACGAGCAGTACTTC. The J gene is TRBJ2-7, the V gene TRBV20-1, with a weak D call TRBD1 (5 bases). V lost 6 bases to trimming and J lost 3 bases, with 9 bases between them. Per germline, CDR1 DFQATT and CDR2 SNEGSKA (reference sequence). The CDR3 is 11 residues long.

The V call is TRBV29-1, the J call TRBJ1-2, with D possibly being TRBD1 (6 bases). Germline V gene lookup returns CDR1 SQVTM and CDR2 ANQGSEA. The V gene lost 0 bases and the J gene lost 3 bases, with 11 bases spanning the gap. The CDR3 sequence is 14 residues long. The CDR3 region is CSVEEGGRHYGYTF. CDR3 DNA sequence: TGCAGCGTTGAAGAGGGGGGGCGGCACTATGGCTACACCTTC.

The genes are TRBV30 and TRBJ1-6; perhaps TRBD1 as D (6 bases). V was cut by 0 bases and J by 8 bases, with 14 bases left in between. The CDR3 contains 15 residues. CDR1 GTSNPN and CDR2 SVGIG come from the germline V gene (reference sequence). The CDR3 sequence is CAWSVSGRGDSPLHF. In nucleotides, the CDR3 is TGTGCCTGGAGTGTTTCCGGCAGGGGAGATTCACCCCTCCACTTT.

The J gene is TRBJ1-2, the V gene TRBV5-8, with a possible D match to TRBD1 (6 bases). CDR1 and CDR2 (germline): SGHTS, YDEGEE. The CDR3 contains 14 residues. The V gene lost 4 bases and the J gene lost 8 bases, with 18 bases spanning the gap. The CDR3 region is CASSRQQGTSGYTF. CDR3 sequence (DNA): TGTGCCAGCAGCCGGCAACAGGGCACGTCAGGCTACACCTTC. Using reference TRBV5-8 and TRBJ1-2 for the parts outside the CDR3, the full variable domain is EAGVTQSPTHLIKTRGQQATLRCSPISGHTSVYWYQQALGLGLQFLLWYDEGEERNRGNFPPRFSGRQFPNYSSELNVNALELEDSALYLCASSRQQGTSGYTFGSGTRLTVV.

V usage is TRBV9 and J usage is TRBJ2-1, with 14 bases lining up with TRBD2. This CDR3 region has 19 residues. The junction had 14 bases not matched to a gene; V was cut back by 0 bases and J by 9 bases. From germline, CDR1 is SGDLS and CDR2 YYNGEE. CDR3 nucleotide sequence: TGTGCCAGCAGCGTAGGACACCCCCCGACTAGCGGGGGGGCGGGTGAGCAGTTCTTC. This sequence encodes CASSVGHPPTSGGAGEQFF.

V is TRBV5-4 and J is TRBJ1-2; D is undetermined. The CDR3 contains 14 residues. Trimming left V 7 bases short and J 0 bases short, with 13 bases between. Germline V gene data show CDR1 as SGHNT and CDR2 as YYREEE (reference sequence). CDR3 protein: CASSGTAANYGYTF. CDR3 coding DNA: TGTGCCAGCTCGGGAACTGCTGCTAACTATGGCTACACCTTC.

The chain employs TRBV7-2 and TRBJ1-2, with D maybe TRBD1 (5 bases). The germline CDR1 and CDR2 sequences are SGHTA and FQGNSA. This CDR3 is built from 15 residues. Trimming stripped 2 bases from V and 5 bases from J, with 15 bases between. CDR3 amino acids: CASSLTGGMGYGYTF. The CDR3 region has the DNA TGTGCCAGCAGCTTAACCGGGGGGATGGGTTATGGCTACACCTTC. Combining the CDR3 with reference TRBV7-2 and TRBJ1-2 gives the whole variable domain GAGVSQSPSNKVTEKGKDVELRCDPISGHTALYWYRQSLGQGLEFLIYFQGNSAPDKSGLPSDRFSAERTGGSVSTLTIQRTQQEDSAVYLCASSLTGGMGYGYTFGSGTRLTVV.

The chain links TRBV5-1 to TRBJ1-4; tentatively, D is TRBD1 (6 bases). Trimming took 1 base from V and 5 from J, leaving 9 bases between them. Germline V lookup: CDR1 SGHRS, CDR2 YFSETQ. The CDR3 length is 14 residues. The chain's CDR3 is CASSLPGVNEKLFF. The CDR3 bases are TGCGCCAGCAGCTTGCCAGGGGTCAATGAAAAACTGTTTTTT.

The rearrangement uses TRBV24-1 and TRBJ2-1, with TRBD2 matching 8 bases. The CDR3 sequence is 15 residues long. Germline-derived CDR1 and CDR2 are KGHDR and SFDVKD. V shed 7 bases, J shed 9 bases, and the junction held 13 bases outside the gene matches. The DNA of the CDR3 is TGTGCCACCAGCCCATTCGACGGGGGGGCCTCTGAGCAGTTCTTC. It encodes CATSPFDGGASEQFF.

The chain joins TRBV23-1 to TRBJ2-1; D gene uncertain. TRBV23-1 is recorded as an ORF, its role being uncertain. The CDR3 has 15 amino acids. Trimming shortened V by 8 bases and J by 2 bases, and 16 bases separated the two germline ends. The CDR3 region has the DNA TGCGCCAGCCCCCGACCGGTCACAGCCTACAATGAGCAGTTCTTC. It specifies CASPRPVTAYNEQFF.

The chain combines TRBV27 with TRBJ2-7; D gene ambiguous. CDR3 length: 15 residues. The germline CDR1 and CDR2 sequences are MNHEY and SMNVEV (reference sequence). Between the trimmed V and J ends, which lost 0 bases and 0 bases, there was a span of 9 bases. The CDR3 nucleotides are TGTGCCAGCAGTTTATCATTTCTTTACTCCTACGAGCAGTACTTC. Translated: CASSLSFLYSYEQYF.

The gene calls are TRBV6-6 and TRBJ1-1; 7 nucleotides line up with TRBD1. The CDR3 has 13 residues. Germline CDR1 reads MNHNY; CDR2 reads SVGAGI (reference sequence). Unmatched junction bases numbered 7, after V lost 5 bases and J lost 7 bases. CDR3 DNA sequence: TGTGCCAGCAGTGACTACGGGGACAGTGAAGCTTTCTTT. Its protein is CASSDYGDSEAFF.

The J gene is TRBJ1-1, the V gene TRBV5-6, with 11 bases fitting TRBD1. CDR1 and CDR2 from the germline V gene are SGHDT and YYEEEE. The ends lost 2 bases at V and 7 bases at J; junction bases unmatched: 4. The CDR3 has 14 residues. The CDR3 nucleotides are TGTGCCAGCAGCTTACAAGGGACAGGGGGTGAAGCTTTCTTT. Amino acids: CASSLQGTGGEAFF.

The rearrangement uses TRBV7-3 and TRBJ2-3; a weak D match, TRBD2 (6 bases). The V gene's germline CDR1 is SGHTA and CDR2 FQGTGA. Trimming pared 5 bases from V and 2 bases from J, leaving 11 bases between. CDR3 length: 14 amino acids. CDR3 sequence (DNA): TGTGCCAGCAGCCAAAGGGACTTCACAGATACGCAGTATTTT. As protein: CASSQRDFTDTQYF.

The CDR3 DNA is TGTGCCAGCAGGTGGACAGACCTGGGGTATGGCTACACCTTC. It codes for CASRWTDLGYGYTF. The gene calls are TRBV28 and TRBJ1-2; D may be TRBD1 (6 bases). V lost 6 bases and J 5 bases, leaving 16 bases between the germline ends. Germline-derived CDR1 and CDR2 are MDHEN and SYDVKM. CDR3 size: 14 residues.

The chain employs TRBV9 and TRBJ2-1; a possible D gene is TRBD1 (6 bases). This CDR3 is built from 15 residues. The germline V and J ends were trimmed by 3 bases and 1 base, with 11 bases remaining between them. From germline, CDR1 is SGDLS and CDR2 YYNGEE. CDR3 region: CASSALTGSYNEQFF. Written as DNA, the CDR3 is TGTGCCAGCAGCGCCCTGACAGGTTCCTACAATGAGCAGTTCTTC. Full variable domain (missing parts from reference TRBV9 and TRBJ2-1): DSGVTQTPKHLITATGQRVTLRCSPRSGDLSVYWYQQSLDQGLQFLIQYYNGEERAKGNILERFSAQQFPDLHSELNLSSLELGDSALYFCASSALTGSYNEQFFGPGTRLTVL.

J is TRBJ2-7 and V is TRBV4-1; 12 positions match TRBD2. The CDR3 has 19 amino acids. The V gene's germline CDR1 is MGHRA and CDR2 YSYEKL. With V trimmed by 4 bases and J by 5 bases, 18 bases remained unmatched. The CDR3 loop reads CASSPKRLAGVPSAHEQYF. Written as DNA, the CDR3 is TGCGCCAGCAGCCCTAAAAGACTAGCGGGGGTTCCTAGCGCCCACGAGCAGTACTTC.

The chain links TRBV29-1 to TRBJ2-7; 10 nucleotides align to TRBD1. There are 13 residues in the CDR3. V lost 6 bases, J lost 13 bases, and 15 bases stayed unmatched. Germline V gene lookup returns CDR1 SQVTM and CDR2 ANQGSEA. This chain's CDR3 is CSVAGGQGPPAYF. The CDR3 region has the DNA TGCAGCGTCGCGGGGGGACAGGGGCCCCCGGCTTACTTC.

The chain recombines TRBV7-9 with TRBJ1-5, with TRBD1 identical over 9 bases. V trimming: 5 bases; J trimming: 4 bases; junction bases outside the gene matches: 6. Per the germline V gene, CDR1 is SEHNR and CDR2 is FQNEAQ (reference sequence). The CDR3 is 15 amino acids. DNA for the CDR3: TGTGCCAGCAGCCGGGGACAGGGAAGAAATCAGCCCCAGCATTTT. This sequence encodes CASSRGQGRNQPQHF.

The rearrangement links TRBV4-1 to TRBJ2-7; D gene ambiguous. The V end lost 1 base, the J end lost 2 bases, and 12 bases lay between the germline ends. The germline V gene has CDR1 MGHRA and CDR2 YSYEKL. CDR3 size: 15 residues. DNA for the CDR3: TGCGCCAGCAGCCAAGGTGAGGAATGGACCTACGAGCAGTACTTC. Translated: CASSQGEEWTYEQYF.

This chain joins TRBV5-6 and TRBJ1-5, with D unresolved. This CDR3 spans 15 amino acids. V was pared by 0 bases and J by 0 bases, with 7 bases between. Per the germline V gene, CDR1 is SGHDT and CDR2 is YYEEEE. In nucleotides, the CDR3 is TGTGCCAGCAGCTTGGGGCAGAATAGCAATCAGCCCCAGCATTTT. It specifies CASSLGQNSNQPQHF.